These 22 T cell receptor beta chains originate from one sample sequenced in a study of response to subunit inactivated influenza vaccine. A single record per CDR3 protein comes from TCRdb applying MiXCR to the RT-PCR reads. The table has roughly 160,000 distinct CDR3 sequences, roughly 10% seen once; the top ten hold roughly 33%. Sequenced material: CD8+ T cells sorted from PBMCs, taken around 25 months after vaccination. These receptors were taken from a man between 50 and 75 years old who received an inactivated influenza vaccine.

This clonotype was recorded at least ten times. The chain uses TRBV6-5 and TRBJ1-2; D possibly corresponds to TRBD1 (6 bases). CDR3 length: 13 residues. Germline-derived CDR1 and CDR2 are MNHEY and SVGAGI. The V gene lost 2 bases and the J gene lost 8 bases, with 12 bases spanning the gap. The chain's CDR3 is CASSYKQGNGYTF. Written as DNA, the CDR3 is TGTGCCAGCAGTTACAAACAGGGAAACGGCTACACCTTC.

This clonotype was seen more than once but under ten times. J is TRBJ2-7 and V is TRBV11-2, with D hard to call. This CDR3 has 16 residues. In germline, CDR1 is SGHAT, CDR2 FQNNGV. V was cut by 5 bases and J by 0 bases, with 17 bases left in between. CDR3 DNA sequence: TGTGCCAGCAGCACGTTGGGCGCCTCACTCTCCTACGAGCAGTACTTC. Amino acids: CASSTLGASLSYEQYF.

This clonotype was counted a few times. The chain combines TRBV14 with TRBJ2-7; 10 bases fit TRBD2. The length of the CDR3 is 14 residues. The trim removed 1 base at V and 3 bases at J, leaving 0 bases unmatched. Germline values: CDR1 SGHDN, CDR2 FVKESK. The CDR3 spells CASSQASGSYEQYF. CDR3 DNA sequence: TGTGCCAGCAGCCAAGCTAGCGGGAGCTACGAGCAGTACTTC.

This clonotype was detected a few times. The chain has TRBV6-2 or TRBV6-3 and TRBJ2-7, with D possibly matching TRBD2 (5 bases). V was pared by 10 bases and J by 6 bases, with 13 bases between. The CDR3 loop spans 11 amino acids. CDR1 is MNHEY and CDR2 is SVGEGT in the germline V gene. CDR3 nucleotides: TGTGCCACCAGCGGTGCCCTCGAGCAGTACTTC. Translating gives CATSGALEQYF.

This clonotype was recorded at least ten times. V usage is TRBV9 and J usage is TRBJ2-2; 12 bases line up with TRBD2. V was pared by 0 bases and J by 6 bases, with 3 bases of the junction left unmatched. CDR1 and CDR2 (germline): SGDLS, YYNGEE. The CDR3 is made up of 16 amino acids. CDR3 amino acids: CASSVAGTSGSGELFF. DNA for the CDR3: TGTGCCAGCAGCGTAGCAGGGACTAGCGGGTCCGGGGAGCTGTTTTTT.

This clonotype occurred many times. The rearrangement joins TRBV4-2 to TRBJ2-3; tentative D call: TRBD2 (6 bases). Trimming pared 5 bases from V and 6 bases from J, leaving 12 bases between. The CDR3 spans 13 residues. Germline-derived CDR1 and CDR2 are LGHNA and YNFKEQ. In nucleotides, the CDR3 is TGTGCCAGCAGCTATACCGGAGGGGATACGCAGTATTTT. Protein sequence: CASSYTGGDTQYF.

The rearrangement joins TRBV24-1 to TRBJ1-5; weak D call: TRBD1 (6 bases). Looked up from germline, CDR1 is KGHDR and CDR2 is SFDVKD. CDR3 length: 17 residues. V dropped 3 bases and J dropped 1 base, with 15 bases sitting between them. The CDR3 loop is CATSDPEQGLSNQPQHF. The CDR3 nucleotides read TGTGCCACCAGTGATCCGGAACAGGGTTTAAGCAATCAGCCCCAGCATTTT.

The genes are TRBV27 and TRBJ2-7, with 11 bases identical to TRBD2. The CDR3 covers 15 residues. Germline assignment: CDR1 MNHEY and CDR2 SMNVEV (reference sequence). V gave up 9 bases and J gave up 0 bases; unmatched junction bases: 7. Written as DNA, the CDR3 is TGTGCCAGTCGTCCTAGCGGGAGGACCTCCTACGAGCAGTACTTC. This translates into CASRPSGRTSYEQYF.

This chain uses TRBV9 with TRBJ2-5; D call uncertain. There are 15 residues in the CDR3. Trimming took 0 bases from V and 1 from J, leaving 10 bases between them. Germline loops: CDR1 SGDLS, CDR2 YYNGEE. In DNA form, the CDR3 reads TGTGCCAGCAGCGTAGTGGGTTTGGCCCAAGAGACCCAGTACTTC. It yields the protein CASSVVGLAQETQYF.

This clonotype has a count of ten or more. The chain uses TRBV5-1 and TRBJ2-1, with a possible D match to TRBD2 (5 bases). Germline loops: CDR1 SGHRS, CDR2 YFSETQ. There are 16 residues in the CDR3. The ends were cut back, 0 bases at V and 7 bases at J, with 17 bases in the middle. For the CDR3, the DNA is TGCGCCAGCAGCTTGGAACGGGTACTAGTGATTAATGAGCAGTTCTTC. This gives the protein CASSLERVLVINEQFF.

This clonotype was seen repeatedly, ten times or more. The chain links TRBV7-9 to TRBJ2-1; 10 positions match TRBD2. J was trimmed by 0 bases and V by 6 bases; bases with no gene match: 11. The germline gives CDR1 SEHNR, CDR2 FQNEAQ (reference sequence). CDR3 length: 18 amino acids. CDR3 sequence reads: CASSSTSGTASSYNEQFF. The CDR3, as DNA: TGTGCCAGCAGTTCAACTAGCGGGACGGCGAGCTCCTACAATGAGCAGTTCTTC.

The chain is built from TRBV29-1 and TRBJ2-6; 9 bases agree with TRBD1. V shed 4 bases, J shed 0 bases, and the junction held 7 bases outside the gene matches. This CDR3 contains 17 residues. Germline assignment: CDR1 SQVTM and CDR2 ANQGSEA. The CDR3 nucleotides are TGCAGCGTTGTGGACAGGGGACCCCCCTCTGGGGCCAACGTCCTGACTTTC. Amino acid sequence: CSVVDRGPPSGANVLTF.

V gene TRBV5-6 combines with J gene TRBJ2-7, with TRBD2 matching over 12 bases. J gave up 3 bases and V 4 bases, and 5 bases lay outside the gene matches. Per the germline V gene, CDR1 is SGHDT and CDR2 is YYEEEE. CDR3 length: 15 amino acids. CDR3 loop: CASSTGTSGLYEQYF. The CDR3 nucleotides read TGTGCCAGCAGCACCGGGACTAGCGGGCTCTACGAGCAGTACTTC.

A few counts support this clonotype. The V and J genes are TRBV9 and TRBJ1-3; no firm D call. V shed 4 bases and J shed 4 bases, with 6 bases lying between them. Germline V gives CDR1 SGDLS, CDR2 YYNGEE. This CDR3 is 12 amino acids long. The chain's CDR3 is CASSSIGNTIYF. CDR3 nucleotide sequence: TGTGCCAGCAGCTCCATAGGAAACACCATATATTTT.

CDR3 sequence (DNA): TGCAGTGCTAGATCCAGCCACTACAATGAGCAGTTCTTC. This encodes CSARSSHYNEQFF. The chain is built from TRBV20-1 and TRBJ2-1, with D uncertain. This CDR3 has 13 residues. The germline CDR1 and CDR2 sequences are DFQATT and SNEGSKA (reference sequence). Trimming left V 2 bases short and J 3 bases short, with 8 bases between.

This clonotype occurred many times. The genes are TRBV19 and TRBJ2-7; D gene unclear. V lost 3 bases and J lost 6, with 12 bases in between. Germline values: CDR1 LNHDA, CDR2 SQIVND (reference sequence). This CDR3 spans 13 amino acids. The CDR3 is CASSIAAAREQYF. CDR3 bases: TGTGCCAGTAGTATTGCCGCGGCTCGCGAGCAGTACTTC. The full variable domain, with the rest looked up from reference TRBV19 and TRBJ2-7, is DGGITQSPKYLFRKEGQNVTLSCEQNLNHDAMYWYRQDPGQGLRLIYYSQIVNDFQKGDIAEGYSVSREKKESFPLTVTSAQKNPTAFYLCASSIAAAREQYFGPGTRLTVT.

The chain uses TRBV5-1 and TRBJ1-4, with D unresolved. Germline CDR1 reads SGHRS; CDR2 reads YFSETQ. The CDR3 contains 12 residues. V was shortened by 0 bases and J by 8 bases, with 5 bases between the two germline ends. The CDR3 region is CASSLDREKLFF. The DNA of the CDR3 is TGCGCCAGCAGCTTGGATAGAGAAAAACTGTTTTTT. Variable domain in full (rest from reference TRBV5-1 and TRBJ1-4): KAGVTQTPRYLIKTRGQQVTLSCSPISGHRSVSWYQQTPGQGLQFLFEYFSETQRNKGNFPGRFSGRQFSNSRSEMNVSTLELGDSALYLCASSLDREKLFFGSGTQLSVL.

J is TRBJ1-5 and V is TRBV27, with 7 bases that match TRBD1. Trimming removed 5 bases from V and 3 bases from J; junction bases left unmatched: 10. CDR3 length: 16 amino acids. From germline, CDR1 is MNHEY and CDR2 SMNVEV (reference sequence). Here the CDR3 reads CASSPLGTENNQPQHF. CDR3 nucleotide sequence: TGTGCCAGCAGTCCCCTCGGGACAGAGAACAATCAGCCCCAGCATTTT.

There are many counts of this clonotype. The rearrangement joins TRBV28 to TRBJ2-1, with 11 bases lining up with TRBD2. The V and J ends lost 7 bases and 7 bases, in that order; junction bases with no gene match: 3. Germline V gene lookup returns CDR1 MDHEN and CDR2 SYDVKM. The CDR3 has 13 residues. As DNA, the CDR3 is TGTGCCAGCAAGCTAGCGGGAGGTAATGAGCAGTTCTTC. Its protein is CASKLAGGNEQFF.

The chain links TRBV29-1 to TRBJ2-7; 10 positions match TRBD1. Germline assignment: CDR1 SQVTM and CDR2 ANQGSEA. CDR3 length: 15 residues. V trimming: 6 bases; J trimming: 0 bases; junction bases outside the gene matches: 8. The CDR3 sequence: CSVYVGQGPSYEQYF. As DNA, the CDR3 is TGCAGCGTATATGTGGGACAGGGGCCCTCCTACGAGCAGTACTTC.

The J gene is TRBJ2-7, the V gene TRBV3-1, with TRBD2 identical over 10 bases. Germline V gene data show CDR1 as LGHDT and CDR2 as YNNKEL (reference sequence). Unmatched junction bases numbered 13, after V lost 1 base and J lost 4 bases. The CDR3 has 18 residues. The CDR3 region is CASSQGLAGAGRAYEQYF. The DNA of the CDR3 is TGTGCCAGCAGCCAAGGGCTAGCGGGAGCCGGCCGTGCATACGAGCAGTACTTC.

The V gene is TRBV4-2, the J gene TRBJ1-1, with no clear D. V was trimmed by 4 bases and J by 1 base, leaving 13 bases between them. Germline-derived CDR1 and CDR2 are LGHNA and YNFKEQ. The CDR3 covers 15 residues. CDR3 DNA sequence: TGTGCCAGCAGCCGAGAGGCCGGATGGAACACTGAAGCTTTCTTT. The encoded protein is CASSREAGWNTEAFF.